These T cell receptor beta chains were read from a single sample in a study of tumor-infiltrating lymphocytes in localized non-small cell lung cancer. TCRdb keeps only in-frame clones here, not all; method: immunoSEQ multiplex PCR. The table has nearly 9,500 clones, roughly four fifths seen once. Sequencing was carried out using uninvolved lung tissue not adjacent to the tumor. The source is a human donor with non-small cell lung cancer. CDR3s include the opening cysteine and the closing phenylalanine or tryptophan. Fields, in order: J gene, V gene, D gene, clone size, CDR3 DNA, CDR3 protein. A D gene is named only where the DNA matches it firmly. Rows may omit the clone size; those that give it use once, few, many or a size class.

TRBJ1-1 | TRBV6-5 | - | - | TGTGCCAGCAGTTACTCGGCGACGGGAGCATCTGAAGCTTTCTTT | CASSYSATGASEAFF
TRBJ1-1 | TRBV5-6 | - | - | TGTGCCAGCAGCTTGGCCGTCAAGGGATTGAACACTGAAGCTTTCTTT | CASSLAVKGLNTEAFF
TRBJ2-1 | TRBV6-5 | - | - | TGTGCCAGCAGCGGGGCTATAGGGCCCTACAATGAGCAGTTCTTC | CASSGAIGPYNEQFF
TRBJ2-5 | TRBV20-1 | - | once | TGCAGTGCTAGGGGTCTAGAGACCCAGTACTTC | CSARGLETQYF
TRBJ2-7 | TRBV30 | TRBD1 | - | TGTGCTACGGACAGGGCCTACGAGCAGTACTTC | CATDRAYEQYF
TRBJ1-1 | TRBV29-1 | TRBD1 | - | TGCAGCGTTCGCCGGGACAGCACTGAAGCTTTCTTT | CSVRRDSTEAFF
TRBJ2-5 | TRBV4-3 | TRBD2 | - | TGCGCCAGCAGCCAAGAAGTTAGGCGGGGGGTCCAAGAGACCCAGTACTTC | CASSQEVRRGVQETQYF
TRBJ2-7 | TRBV4-3 | - | - | TGCGCCAGCAGCCAAGATCAGGATCGCCCCTCCTTTGAGCAGTACTTC | CASSQDQDRPSFEQYF
TRBJ1-2 | TRBV5-1 | - | - | TGCGCCAGCAGCTTGTTGGTCACCGCGGGTGGCTACACCTTC | CASSLLVTAGGYTF
TRBJ2-3 | TRBV7-9 | - | - | TGTGCCAGCAGCTGGGGGGGCGCCACAGATACGCAGTATTTT | CASSWGGATDTQYF
TRBJ2-1 | TRBV29-1 | TRBD2 | - | TGCAGCGTTCTAGCGGGAGTTGACTACAATGAGCAGTTCTTC | CSVLAGVDYNEQFF
TRBJ1-2 | TRBV7-2 | TRBD1 | - | TGTGCCAGCAGCTTCGGGACAGGGGAATATGGCTACACCTTC | CASSFGTGEYGYTF
TRBJ1-3 | TRBV7-8 | - | - | TGTGCCAGCAGCCCTAAAGGACGGCCGGGAGGAAACACCATATATTTT | CASSPKGRPGGNTIYF
TRBJ1-1 | TRBV7-2 | - | - | TGTGCCAGCGGTGGGACGTGGGACACTGAAGCTTTCTTT | CASGGTWDTEAFF
TRBJ2-2 | TRBV29-1 | TRBD1 | - | TGCAGCGGGACAGGGTTTTCGGGGGAGCTGTTTTTT | CSGTGFSGELFF
TRBJ2-5 | TRBV7-2 | TRBD2 | - | TGTGCCAGCATCCAGATCAGCGGGGAACAAGAGACCCAGTACTTC | CASIQISGEQETQYF
TRBJ1-4 | TRBV19 | - | - | TGTGCCAGTAAGCCGGAAGTGGGCAGGCCTAATGAAAAACTGTTTTTT | CASKPEVGRPNEKLFF
TRBJ2-5 | TRBV30 | TRBD2 | - | TGTGCCTGGAGTGTCGGACTAGCGGCTCAAGAGACCCAGTACTTC | CAWSVGLAAQETQYF
TRBJ1-1 | TRBV19 | - | - | TGTGCCAGTAGTACAGGGATGAACACTGAAGCTTTCTTT | CASSTGMNTEAFF